The clone carrying this TCR beta chain was recorded once. The antigen remains unidentified. This entry belongs to a study of blood T cells in healthy people across ages. Through a sample-barcoded 5' primer and a J-beta primer mix, a second PCR was run for about 6 to 11 cycles. TCRdb reprocessed the 5' RACE reads via MiXCR and lists one record per CDR3 protein. The data hold around 800,000 distinct CDR3 sequences, with 53% observed a single time. The study, taken as a whole, reports: Shifts in expanded clonotypes may have been confounded by donor CMV status, which was unknown. The long-lived group displayed more naive CD4+ cells, plus higher diversity, than the aged donors did.

Trimming took off 0 bases at V and 0 bases at J, with 6 bases between the two ends. CDR1 is SGHRS and CDR2 is YFSETQ in the germline V gene. There are 14 residues in the CDR3. The draw of peripheral blood yielded roughly 9.4 milliliters from each donor. The gene calls are TRBV5-1 and TRBJ2-5; D possibly corresponds to TRBD2 (6 bases). The source is an elderly man in good health. Material for sequencing was blood. CDR3 residues: CASSLGDYQETQYF. CDR3 coding DNA: TGCGCCAGCAGCTTGGGGGACTACCAAGAGACCCAGTACTTC.